This T cell receptor beta chain stems from a study of blood T cell repertoires in COVID-19. Study at large: PBMCs, B-cell-depleted T cells, or T cells were the source of the cDNA or gDNA that made up the material.

Per germline, CDR1 MDHEN and CDR2 SYDVKM. The CDR3 length is 16 residues. V was trimmed by 3 bases and J by 6 bases, leaving 15 bases between them. As originally analysed: It was from reference gene primer amplification that nucleated cell counts were estimated. Sequencing used immunoSEQ multiplex PCR; TCRdb keeps in-frame clones, though not all of them. The V and J calls and clone size are taken from that table; D and trimming were inferred from the DNA. The sample yields about 32,000 clones, about 92% seen once. This rearrangement joins TRBV28 to TRBJ1-6, with a tentative D call TRBD1 (5 bases). The specimen sequenced was peripheral blood. This TCR was recovered from a man between 65 and 79 years old with active or convalescent COVID-19. The DNA of the CDR3 is TGTGCCAGCAGTTTTGGCAGGTGGGGGGGTAATTCACCCCTCCACTTT. This gives the protein CASSFGRWGGNSPLHF.